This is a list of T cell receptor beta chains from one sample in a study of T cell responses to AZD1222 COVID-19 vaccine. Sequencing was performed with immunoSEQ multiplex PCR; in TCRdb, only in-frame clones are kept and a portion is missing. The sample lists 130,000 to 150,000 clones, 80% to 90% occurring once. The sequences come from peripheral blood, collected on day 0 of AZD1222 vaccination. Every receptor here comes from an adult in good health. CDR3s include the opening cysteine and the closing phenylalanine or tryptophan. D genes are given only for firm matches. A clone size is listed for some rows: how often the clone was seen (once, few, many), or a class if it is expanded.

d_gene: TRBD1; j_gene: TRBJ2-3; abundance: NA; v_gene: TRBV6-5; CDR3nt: TGTGCCAGCAGGAGGGGGCAATTAGCAGATACGCAGTATTTT; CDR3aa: CASRRGQLADTQYF
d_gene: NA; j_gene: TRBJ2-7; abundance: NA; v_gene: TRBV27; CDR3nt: TGTGCCAGCAGTTTCTCGGGTTCAAGTCTCTCCTACGAGCAGTACTTC; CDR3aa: CASSFSGSSLSYEQYF
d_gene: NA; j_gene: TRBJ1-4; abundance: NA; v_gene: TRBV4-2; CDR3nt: TGTGCCAGCAGCCACGACGAACGAGATGACGTAACTAATGAAAAACTGTTTTTT; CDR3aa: CASSHDERDDVTNEKLFF
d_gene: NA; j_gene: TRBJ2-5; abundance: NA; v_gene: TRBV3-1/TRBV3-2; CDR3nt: TGTGCCAGCGGCCCCGGGACATCCCAAGAGACCCAGTACTTC; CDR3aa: CASGPGTSQETQYF
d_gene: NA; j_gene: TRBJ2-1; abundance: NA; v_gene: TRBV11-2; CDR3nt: TGTGCCAGCAGCGAGAATTGGGACAATGAGCAGTTCTTC; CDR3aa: CASSENWDNEQFF
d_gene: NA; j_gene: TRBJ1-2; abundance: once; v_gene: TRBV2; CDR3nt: TGTGCCAGCAGTGAAATCGGGGGCCACCCCGATGGCTACACCTTC; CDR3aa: CASSEIGGHPDGYTF
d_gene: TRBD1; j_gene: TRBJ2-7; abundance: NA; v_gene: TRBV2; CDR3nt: TGTGCCAGCAGTTCCGACAGGGGACCATCTCACTACGAGCAGTACTTC; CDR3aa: CASSSDRGPSHYEQYF
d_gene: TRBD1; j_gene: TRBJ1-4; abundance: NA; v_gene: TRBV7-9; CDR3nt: TGTGCCAGCAGCTCGGGGACAGGGGACGGGGAAAAACTGTTTTTT; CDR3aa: CASSSGTGDGEKLFF
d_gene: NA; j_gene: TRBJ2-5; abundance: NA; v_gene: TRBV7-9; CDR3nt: TGTGCCACTGAGGGGACGGACGAGACCCAGTACTTC; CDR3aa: CATEGTDETQYF
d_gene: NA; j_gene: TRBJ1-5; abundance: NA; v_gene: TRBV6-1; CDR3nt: TGTGCCAGCAGTGAAGTCGTGAGCAATCAGCCCCAGCATTTT; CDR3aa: CASSEVVSNQPQHF
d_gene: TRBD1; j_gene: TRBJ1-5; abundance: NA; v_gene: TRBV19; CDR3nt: TGTGCCAGTAGTATGGGACAGAAAATCCAGCATTTT; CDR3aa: CASSMGQKIQHF